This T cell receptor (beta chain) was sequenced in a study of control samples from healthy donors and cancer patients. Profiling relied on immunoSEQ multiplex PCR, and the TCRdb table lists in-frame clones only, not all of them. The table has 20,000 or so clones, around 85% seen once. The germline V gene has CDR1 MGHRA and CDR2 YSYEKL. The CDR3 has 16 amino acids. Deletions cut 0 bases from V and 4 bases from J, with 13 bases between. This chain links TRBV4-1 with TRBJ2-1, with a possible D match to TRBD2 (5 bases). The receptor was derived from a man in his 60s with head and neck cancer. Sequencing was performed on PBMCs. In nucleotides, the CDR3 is TGCGCCAGCAGCCAAGACCATCAGGAGGCGTACAATGAGCAGTTCTTC. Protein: CASSQDHQEAYNEQFF.